This entry lists 7 T cell receptor beta chains sequenced from one sample in a study of blood T cell repertoires in COVID-19. Measured with immunoSEQ multiplex PCR; TCRdb has only the in-frame clones, and not every one. The sample has over 60,000 clones; roughly 90% are singletons. Sequenced sample: peripheral blood. The source is a man aged 55 to 70 with acute or convalescent COVID-19.

The V call is TRBV27, the J call TRBJ1-1, with unresolved D. V was clipped by 5 bases and J by 0 bases, with 7 bases between them. Per germline, CDR1 MNHEY and CDR2 SMNVEV (reference sequence). The CDR3 is 13 residues long. The CDR3 nucleotides read TGTGCCAGCAGTCCCGTAATGAACACTGAAGCTTTCTTT. Translation gives CASSPVMNTEAFF.

The J gene is TRBJ2-3, the V gene TRBV3-1 (or the pseudogene TRBV3-2); no definite D call. The CDR3 runs 16 residues. Per the germline V gene, CDR1 is LGHDT and CDR2 is YNNKEL (reference sequence). Trimming shortened V by 1 base and J by 0 bases, and 11 bases separated the two germline ends. CDR3 DNA sequence: TGTGCCAGCAGCCAAGTAGCTTCCGGAAGCACAGATACGCAGTATTTT. Its translation is CASSQVASGSTDTQYF.

V is TRBV19 and J is TRBJ2-7; 8 bases agree with TRBD1. Germline assignment: CDR1 LNHDA and CDR2 SQIVND (reference sequence). The junction had 7 bases not matched to a gene; V was cut back by 3 bases and J by 6 bases. The CDR3 contains 14 residues. CDR3 protein: CASSIPGTGAEQYF. The CDR3 DNA sequence: TGTGCCAGTAGTATCCCCGGGACAGGAGCCGAGCAGTACTTC.

The chain recombines TRBV20-1 with TRBJ1-1, with D perhaps TRBD1 (5 bases). Germline CDR1 DFQATT, CDR2 SNEGSKA (reference sequence). The CDR3 covers 15 residues. With 3 bases removed from V and 4 bases from J, the gap between germline ends came to 18 bases. CDR3 DNA sequence: TGCAGTGCTAGTAGGGCAGGGATCGGGGGCACTGAAGCTTTCTTT. The encoded protein is CSASRAGIGGTEAFF.

This clone was seen only once. The V and J genes are TRBV5-6 and TRBJ1-3, with D unclear. The CDR3 covers 14 residues. The V gene lost 1 base and the J gene lost 3 bases, with 8 bases spanning the gap. The germline V gene encodes CDR1 SGHDT and CDR2 YYEEEE. Written as DNA, the CDR3 is TGTGCCAGCAGCTTGAGAGGGTTTGGAAACACCATATATTTT. This encodes CASSLRGFGNTIYF. The variable domain in full, completed from reference TRBV5-6 and TRBJ1-3, reads DAGVTQSPTHLIKTRGQQVTLRCSPKSGHDTVSWYQQALGQGPQFIFQYYEEEERQRGNFPDRFSGHQFPNYSSELNVNALLLGDSALYLCASSLRGFGNTIYFGEGSWLTVV.

V gene TRBV7-9 combines with J gene TRBJ1-6; D unclear. CDR1 and CDR2 from the germline V gene are SEHNR and FQNEAQ (reference sequence). V was trimmed by 8 bases and J by 0 bases, leaving 8 bases between them. The CDR3 is 14 residues long. CDR3 in amino acids: CASGNSSYNSPLHF. The CDR3 nucleotides are TGTGCCAGCGGTAATAGCTCCTATAATTCACCCCTCCACTTT.

For the CDR3, the DNA is TGCGCCAGCCGGCGGGACTTAGGAGAAAAACTGTTTTTT. Translating gives CASRRDLGEKLFF. The rearrangement uses TRBV5-1 and TRBJ1-4; D possibly corresponds to TRBD1 (5 bases). This CDR3 comprises 13 residues. Germline loops: CDR1 SGHRS, CDR2 YFSETQ. V was cut by 7 bases and J by 8 bases, with 15 bases left in between.